Listed below are T cell receptor beta chains from one sample, sequenced in a study of PD-L1 blockade in urothelial cancer. Only in-frame clones appear in the TCRdb table, and some are missing; sequencing was by immunoSEQ multiplex PCR. Of tens of thousands of clones listed, roughly 78% were seen once; the top ten hold around 2.9%. The specimen was PBMCs, collected around atezolizumab (anti-PD-L1) treatment. Receptors were obtained from a man in his 70s with urothelial cancer. The CDR3 runs from the conserved cysteine through the conserved F or W. Fields, in order: CDR3 protein, V gene, CDR3 length, J gene, clone size. Clone size appears in some rows only: once, few, many, or a class for an expanded clone.

CDR3aa: CASSGTSRTGELFF
v_gene: TRBV5-1
len: 14
j_gene: TRBJ2-2
abundance: -

CDR3aa: CASSPRGRVSETQYF
v_gene: TRBV27
len: 15
j_gene: TRBJ2-5
abundance: -

CDR3aa: CASSRGGNYGYTF
v_gene: TRBV28
len: 13
j_gene: TRBJ1-2
abundance: few

CDR3aa: CASSLGQPTNYGYTF
v_gene: TRBV5-1
len: 15
j_gene: TRBJ1-2
abundance: -

CDR3aa: CASSLDWASGNEQYF
v_gene: TRBV7-6
len: 15
j_gene: TRBJ2-7
abundance: -

CDR3aa: CASSPGIGEAFF
v_gene: TRBV28
len: 12
j_gene: TRBJ1-1
abundance: -

CDR3aa: CASSIQGGMNTEAFF
v_gene: TRBV19
len: 15
j_gene: TRBJ1-1
abundance: -

CDR3aa: CATSRDRIGQGGSYTF
v_gene: TRBV15
len: 16
j_gene: TRBJ1-2
abundance: once

CDR3aa: CASSFLAESYNEQFF
v_gene: TRBV7-3
len: 15
j_gene: TRBJ2-1
abundance: few

CDR3aa: CAWNEDTAYEQYF
v_gene: TRBV30
len: 13
j_gene: TRBJ2-7
abundance: -

CDR3aa: CASSPISGSDEQFF
v_gene: TRBV7-7
len: 14
j_gene: TRBJ2-1
abundance: -

CDR3aa: CASSTIDFSGNTIYF
v_gene: TRBV19
len: 15
j_gene: TRBJ1-3
abundance: few

CDR3aa: CASSRGGTGYSNQPQHF
v_gene: TRBV7-8
len: 17
j_gene: TRBJ1-5
abundance: -

CDR3aa: CASSTRGHEQYF
v_gene: TRBV28
len: 12
j_gene: TRBJ2-7
abundance: -

CDR3aa: CASSIDEGLNQPQHF
v_gene: TRBV19
len: 15
j_gene: TRBJ1-5
abundance: -

CDR3aa: CASSIDRDEKLFF
v_gene: TRBV21-1
len: 13
j_gene: TRBJ1-4
abundance: -

CDR3aa: CASSQQGAVYNSPLHF
v_gene: TRBV27
len: 16
j_gene: TRBJ1-6
abundance: -